This is a list of T cell receptor beta chains from one sample in a study of blood T cells in healthy people across ages. TCRdb processed the 5' RACE reads anew with MiXCR; each CDR3 protein has one entry. The sample shows 1,500,000 or so distinct CDR3 sequences, roughly two fifths of them seen only once. Specimen: blood. These receptor sequences come from a woman aged 18-30 years in good health. Both conserved end residues are part of each CDR3. A D gene is named only where the DNA matches it firmly. Clone size appears in some rows only: once, few, many, or a class for an expanded clone.

V,J,size,D,CDR3,DNA
TRBV7-2,TRBJ2-3,few,-,CASSLTWTYGDTQYF,TGTGCCAGCAGCTTAACGTGGACGTACGGAGATACGCAGTATTTT
TRBV7-8,TRBJ2-4,-,-,CASSLTRTVIVAYF,TGTGCCAGCAGCCTCACGCGTACGGTTATTGTCGCGTACTTC
TRBV5-6,TRBJ1-4,-,-,CASRSRGQGEKLFF,TGTGCCAGCAGATCCCGGGGGCAGGGAGAAAAACTGTTTTTT
TRBV4-1,TRBJ2-7,-,-,CASSQDGGLYYEQYF,TGCGCCAGCAGCCAAGATGGCGGGCTCTACTACGAGCAGTACTTC
TRBV5-8,TRBJ1-4,-,-,CASQPPANEKLFF,TGTGCCAGCCAGCCCCCAGCTAATGAAAAACTGTTTTTT
TRBV29-1,TRBJ1-4,-,TRBD1,CSGAQGEKLFF,TGTAGCGGTGCACAGGGGGAAAAACTGTTTTTT
TRBV15,TRBJ1-2,-,TRBD1,CATSLGTGGRNYGYTF,TGTGCCACCAGCTTGGGGACAGGGGGCCGAAACTATGGCTACACCTTC
TRBV4-1,TRBJ2-2,-,-,CASSRMTATNTGELFF,TGCGCCAGCAGTAGGATGACAGCTACGAACACCGGGGAGCTGTTTTTT
TRBV29-1,TRBJ2-4,many,-,CSVGGQPNIQYF,TGCAGCGTTGGAGGACAGCCAAACATTCAGTACTTC
TRBV27,TRBJ1-1,few,-,CASSLSPWGRGTEAFF,TGTGCCAGCAGTTTATCGCCATGGGGGCGGGGTACTGAAGCTTTCTTT
TRBV7-2,TRBJ2-1,few,-,CASSLWGSGEQFF,TGTGCCAGCAGCTTATGGGGTTCAGGTGAGCAGTTCTTC
TRBV27,TRBJ1-2,few,-,CASRPQETNYGYTF,TGTGCCAGCAGACCACAGGAGACTAACTATGGCTACACCTTC